The rows below give T cell receptor beta chains drawn from one sample of a study of cytomegalovirus exposure and HLA in healthy donors. Assay: immunoSEQ multiplex PCR; the TCRdb copy retains only in-frame clones and omits some. The sample holds some 200,000 clones, 80% to 85% seen once. The sample consisted of PBMCs. All receptors come from a man between 50 and 59 years old in good health and CMV-seronegative. Each CDR3 is given with its conserved first and last residue. The order of the fields is V gene, clone size, J gene, D gene, CDR3 protein, CDR3 DNA. The D gene is left open where the match is weak. Not all rows give a size; the values are once, few, many and, for expanded clones, a class.

v_call: TRBV7-2
clone_size: -
j_call: TRBJ2-3
d_call: -
cdr3_aa: CASSLGGGRAADTQYF
cdr3_nt: TGTGCCAGCAGCTTAGGGGGTGGCAGGGCGGCAGATACGCAGTATTTT

v_call: TRBV30
clone_size: -
j_call: TRBJ2-2
d_call: TRBD1
cdr3_aa: CAWIDRGRAGELFF
cdr3_nt: TGTGCCTGGATCGACAGGGGAAGGGCCGGGGAGCTGTTTTTT

v_call: TRBV19
clone_size: -
j_call: TRBJ2-1
d_call: TRBD2
cdr3_aa: CASSARLAGELDEQFF
cdr3_nt: TGTGCCAGTAGTGCCAGACTAGCGGGAGAGTTGGATGAGCAGTTCTTC

v_call: TRBV4-3
clone_size: -
j_call: TRBJ2-7
d_call: TRBD1
cdr3_aa: CASSLDRESSYEQYF
cdr3_nt: TGCGCCAGCAGCCTGGACAGGGAGAGCTCCTACGAGCAGTACTTC

v_call: TRBV7-2
clone_size: once
j_call: TRBJ2-6
d_call: -
cdr3_aa: CASSLVRRVYGANVLTF
cdr3_nt: TGTGCCAGCAGCTTAGTGCGCAGGGTGTATGGGGCCAACGTCCTGACTTTC

v_call: TRBV7-2
clone_size: -
j_call: TRBJ2-5
d_call: TRBD1
cdr3_aa: CASSSTGTGFVQETQYF
cdr3_nt: TGTGCCAGCAGCTCGACCGGGACAGGGTTCGTTCAAGAGACCCAGTACTTC

v_call: TRBV23-1
clone_size: -
j_call: TRBJ2-2
d_call: -
cdr3_aa: CASSPIGVAENTGELFF
cdr3_nt: TGCGCCAGCAGCCCAATCGGGGTAGCCGAGAACACCGGGGAGCTGTTTTTT

v_call: TRBV19
clone_size: -
j_call: TRBJ1-6
d_call: TRBD1
cdr3_aa: CASSILTGTGESPLHF
cdr3_nt: TGTGCCAGTAGTATCCTGACCGGGACAGGGGAGTCACCCCTCCACTTT

v_call: TRBV6-5
clone_size: once
j_call: TRBJ2-3
d_call: TRBD2
cdr3_aa: CASNQRGGGTDTQYF
cdr3_nt: TGTGCCAGCAATCAGCGGGGGGGCGGCACAGATACGCAGTATTTT

v_call: TRBV5-1
clone_size: -
j_call: TRBJ2-1
d_call: TRBD2
cdr3_aa: CASSPGKRGGSYNEQFF
cdr3_nt: TGCGCCAGCAGCCCGGGAAAGCGGGGGGGCTCCTACAATGAGCAGTTCTTC

v_call: TRBV5-1
clone_size: -
j_call: TRBJ2-7
d_call: TRBD1
cdr3_aa: CASSRILGTGDEQYF
cdr3_nt: TGCGCCAGCAGCCGTATTTTAGGAACAGGGGACGAGCAGTACTTC

v_call: TRBV9
clone_size: -
j_call: TRBJ2-1
d_call: TRBD2
cdr3_aa: CASSVLSGRDYNEQFF
cdr3_nt: TGTGCCAGCAGCGTACTTAGCGGGAGGGACTACAATGAGCAGTTCTTC

v_call: TRBV7-3
clone_size: -
j_call: TRBJ1-1
d_call: -
cdr3_aa: CASSLSGLDTEAFF
cdr3_nt: TGTGCCAGCAGCTTATCGGGACTGGACACTGAAGCTTTCTTT

v_call: TRBV11-2
clone_size: -
j_call: TRBJ2-1
d_call: TRBD2
cdr3_aa: CASSVGLAGESEQFF
cdr3_nt: TGTGCCAGCAGCGTAGGACTAGCGGGAGAATCTGAGCAGTTCTTC

v_call: TRBV27
clone_size: -
j_call: TRBJ2-7
d_call: TRBD1
cdr3_aa: CASSPTGLVYEQYF
cdr3_nt: TGTGCCAGCAGCCCGACAGGGCTGGTATACGAGCAGTACTTC

v_call: TRBV6-5
clone_size: -
j_call: TRBJ2-3
d_call: -
cdr3_aa: CASSSPQRQYF
cdr3_nt: TGTGCCAGCAGTTCCCCCCAGCGGCAGTATTTT

v_call: TRBV18
clone_size: -
j_call: TRBJ2-7
d_call: TRBD2
cdr3_aa: CASSPPGLATRGEQYF
cdr3_nt: TGTGCCAGCTCACCACCGGGACTAGCAACGAGAGGCGAGCAGTACTTC

v_call: TRBV4-3
clone_size: -
j_call: TRBJ1-1
d_call: -
cdr3_aa: CASSLGVRDTEAFF
cdr3_nt: TGCGCCAGCAGCCTAGGGGTCAGGGACACTGAAGCTTTCTTT

v_call: TRBV4-2
clone_size: -
j_call: TRBJ1-2
d_call: -
cdr3_aa: CASSQGVQAVNGYTF
cdr3_nt: TGTGCCAGCAGCCAAGGGGTCCAGGCTGTTAACGGCTACACCTTC

v_call: TRBV18
clone_size: -
j_call: TRBJ1-1
d_call: -
cdr3_aa: CASSPRQGEAFF
cdr3_nt: TGTGCCAGCTCACCACGGCAGGGCGAAGCTTTCTTT

v_call: TRBV5-1
clone_size: -
j_call: TRBJ1-1
d_call: TRBD1
cdr3_aa: CASSLGTGEIALEAFF
cdr3_nt: TGCGCCAGCAGCTTGGGGACAGGGGAAATTGCACTTGAAGCTTTCTTT

v_call: TRBV6-6
clone_size: few
j_call: TRBJ2-7
d_call: -
cdr3_aa: CASSYSTGFSYEQYF
cdr3_nt: TGTGCCAGCAGTTACTCGACAGGCTTCTCCTACGAGCAGTACTTC

v_call: TRBV7-3
clone_size: -
j_call: TRBJ2-2
d_call: -
cdr3_aa: CASSLSGPGELFF
cdr3_nt: TGTGCCAGCAGCTTATCAGGGCCCGGGGAGCTGTTTTTT

v_call: TRBV7-9
clone_size: -
j_call: TRBJ2-7
d_call: -
cdr3_aa: CASSLTGFYEQYF
cdr3_nt: TGTGCCAGCAGCCTCACAGGATTTTACGAGCAGTACTTC

v_call: TRBV15
clone_size: few
j_call: TRBJ2-7
d_call: -
cdr3_aa: CATSRDHAGKEQYF
cdr3_nt: TGTGCCACCAGCAGAGATCACGCAGGGAAAGAGCAGTACTTC

v_call: TRBV6-5
clone_size: -
j_call: TRBJ2-2
d_call: TRBD1
cdr3_aa: CASSYSWDRALRELFF
cdr3_nt: TGTGCCAGCAGTTACTCCTGGGACAGGGCCCTACGGGAGCTGTTTTTT

v_call: TRBV9
clone_size: -
j_call: TRBJ2-3
d_call: -
cdr3_aa: CASSLRGAGTDTQYF
cdr3_nt: TGTGCCAGCAGCCTCAGGGGGGCTGGCACAGATACGCAGTATTTT

v_call: TRBV19
clone_size: -
j_call: TRBJ1-4
d_call: -
cdr3_aa: CASSIPTGLNEKLFF
cdr3_nt: TGTGCCAGTAGTATCCCGACAGGCCTTAATGAAAAACTGTTTTTT

v_call: TRBV7-2
clone_size: -
j_call: TRBJ2-6
d_call: TRBD1
cdr3_aa: CASSQQGAGANVLTF
cdr3_nt: TGTGCCAGCAGCCAACAGGGGGCTGGGGCCAACGTCCTGACTTTC

v_call: TRBV5-1
clone_size: -
j_call: TRBJ2-1
d_call: -
cdr3_aa: CASSLVVSSYNEQFF
cdr3_nt: TGCGCCAGCAGCTTGGTCGTGAGCTCCTACAATGAGCAGTTCTTC

v_call: TRBV4-1
clone_size: -
j_call: TRBJ2-3
d_call: -
cdr3_aa: CASSQGRGSDTQYF
cdr3_nt: TGCGCCAGCAGCCAGGGTCGGGGGTCAGATACGCAGTATTTT

v_call: TRBV11-3
clone_size: once
j_call: TRBJ2-1
d_call: TRBD2
cdr3_aa: CASSLGLADYNEQFF
cdr3_nt: TGTGCCAGCAGCTTAGGGCTAGCGGACTACAATGAGCAGTTCTTC

v_call: TRBV14
clone_size: once
j_call: TRBJ2-2
d_call: TRBD2
cdr3_aa: CASSLYIGLAGGTGELFF
cdr3_nt: TGTGCCAGCAGCCTTTACATCGGACTAGCGGGGGGCACCGGGGAGCTGTTTTTT

v_call: TRBV2
clone_size: -
j_call: TRBJ1-2
d_call: -
cdr3_aa: CASSYTGRGGYTF
cdr3_nt: TGTGCCAGCAGCTACACAGGGAGGGGTGGCTACACCTTC